The present T cell receptor (beta chain) was sequenced within a study of neurological immune-mediated disorders. This clonotype was seen repeatedly, ten times or more. The CDR3 runs to 14 residues. Germline CDR1 SEHNR, CDR2 FQNEAQ (reference sequence). V lost 5 bases and J lost 6; bases outside the gene matches: 9. TCRdb analysed the 5' RACE reads with MiXCR anew, one entry per CDR3 protein. The sample includes 50,000 to 85,000 distinct CDR3 sequences, around 5.2% of them seen just once. Sequencing input: PBMCs. The clonotype comes from a woman aged 25-40 years with multiple sclerosis. V gene TRBV7-9 combines with J gene TRBJ1-2; TRBD1 agrees at 7 bases. The CDR3 reads CASSHGPTGDGYTF. The CDR3 nucleotides are TGTGCCAGCAGCCATGGCCCTACAGGGGATGGCTACACCTTC.